The rows below give T cell receptor beta chains drawn from one sample of a study of control samples from healthy donors and cancer patients. The data were produced by immunoSEQ multiplex PCR, yet TCRdb's version contains in-frame clones alone and is incomplete. The sample lists roughly 160,000 clones; over 95% were seen once. Sequencing input: blood. Every receptor here comes from a woman aged 25 to 45 in good health. Each CDR3 is given with its conserved first and last residue.

v_call,cdr3_aa
TRBV24-1,CATQGQGYEQYF
TRBV7-9,CASSLVGSGQYNEQFF
TRBV5-1,CASSLAPNAGELFF
TRBV3-1/TRBV3-2,CASSQAGTGISPLHF
TRBV25-1,CASSGVGHTGELFF
TRBV7-9,CASSLEGQGYNQPQHF
TRBV24-1,CATSDPSLREKFNEQFF
TRBV13,CASSLGGSLHF
TRBV28,CASSLISGMSQPQHF
TRBV7-8,CASSLAGPTGELFF
TRBV6-4,CASSDSATSTDTQYF
TRBV29-1,CSVKRQTGYTF
TRBV7-9,CASSLSTSVEAFF
TRBV28,CASSSRRQARGTEAFF
TRBV5-4,CASSLTAAGGPGANVLTF
TRBV20-1,CSASSGEGIEGQYF
TRBV5-4,CASSVLAGVPRATDTQYF
TRBV3-1/TRBV3-2,CASSQGDLYNSPLHF
TRBV4-1,CASSQAEGLNGNTIYF
TRBV28,CASSSAVGSDQPQHF
TRBV28,CASSLMPGTGVEQYF
TRBV2,CASSEVGSGELFF
TRBV7-5,CARSRPKGENNEQFF
TRBV18,CASSPFSLYSNQPQHF
TRBV27,CASSFQTPTGLGQPQHF
TRBV20-1,CSASEGGDEQYF
TRBV3-1/TRBV3-2,CASSQRRGGTASYEQYF
TRBV28,CASTQTAMNTEAFF
TRBV19,CASSIGEHFSYNEQFF
TRBV2,CASSGGGLTEAFF
TRBV7-8,CASNLLGIQETQYF
TRBV30,CALDSYNEQFF
TRBV7-9,CASSLGQGASDGYTF
TRBV4-1,CASSQDLRGGQPQHF
TRBV18,CASSPARGIRQNTEAFF
TRBV6-6,CASSPRGGGNEQFF
TRBV14,CASSQSREGGYTF
TRBV5-1,CASSTSTGQNTEAFF
TRBV18,CASSLNYEQYF